Following are 20 T cell receptor beta chains from one sample sequenced in a study of T-cell reconstitution after alpha-beta-depleted transplantation in children. Unique molecular identifiers were used to barcode this TCRbeta library. TCRdb redid the calling of the PCR reads with MiXCR, one entry per CDR3 protein. The table includes over 150,000 distinct CDR3 sequences, roughly 14% detected once. This specimen was PBMCs from the stem cell graft donor, taken from the stem cell graft. The receptors derive from a human donor who donated a stem cell graft to a child with acute lymphoblastic leukemia.

This clonotype appeared a few times. This sequence joins TRBV20-1 and TRBJ2-3, with D uncertain. The CDR3 sequence is 13 residues long. The germline V gene has CDR1 DFQATT and CDR2 SNEGSKA (reference sequence). V gave up 2 bases and J gave up 8 bases, with 14 bases separating them. CDR3 sequence: CSARSESLGTQYF. The DNA of the CDR3 is TGCAGTGCTAGAAGCGAGTCACTCGGTACGCAGTATTTT.

This clonotype was detected ten times or more. For the CDR3, the DNA is TGCGCCAGCAGCTTGGTGGTGGGAGAGACCCAGTACTTC. Encoded protein: CASSLVVGETQYF. V gene TRBV5-1 combines with J gene TRBJ2-5, with unresolved D. CDR1 is SGHRS and CDR2 is YFSETQ in the germline V gene. Trimming stripped 0 bases from V and 4 bases from J, with 7 bases between. The CDR3 spans 13 residues.

This clonotype was observed many times. CDR3 DNA sequence: TGTGCCAGCAGCTTCAGGGAGGTTGGTAACTATGGCTACACCTTC. It codes for CASSFREVGNYGYTF. This chain links TRBV5-6 with TRBJ1-2, with D perhaps matching TRBD1 (5 bases). Trimming cost V 2 bases and J 1 base, with 12 bases left between them. The CDR3 sequence is 15 residues long. CDR1 SGHDT and CDR2 YYEEEE come from the germline V gene.

Many counts were recorded for this clonotype. The V and J genes are TRBV5-1 and TRBJ2-7, with D hard to call. V was clipped by 2 bases and J by 1 base, with 10 bases between them. Germline V CDR1 and CDR2: SGHRS, YFSETQ. The CDR3 has 14 residues. Here the CDR3 reads CASSLGLGSYEQYF. DNA of the CDR3: TGCGCCAGCAGCTTAGGCCTGGGATCCTACGAGCAGTACTTC.

This clonotype was seen more than once but under ten times. The V gene is TRBV9, the J gene TRBJ2-7; 11 bases fit TRBD2. Germline CDR1 and CDR2: SGDLS and YYNGEE. Unmatched junction bases numbered 6, after V lost 4 bases and J lost 3 bases. The CDR3 runs 15 residues. The CDR3 DNA sequence: TGTGCCAGCAGCATTGGGACTAGCGGTGACTACGAGCAGTACTTC. Protein: CASSIGTSGDYEQYF.

This clonotype was picked up a small number of times. A read error may be the cause here, since a much bigger clone is one base away. The V and J genes are TRBV5-1 and TRBJ2-5; D uncertain. This CDR3 comprises 13 residues. Per the germline V gene, CDR1 is SGHRS and CDR2 is YFSETQ. The CDR3 DNA sequence: TGCGCCGGCAGCTTGGTGAGGCAAGAGACCCAGTACTTC. Translated: CAGSLVRQETQYF. The full variable domain, with the rest looked up from reference TRBV5-1 and TRBJ2-5, is KAGVTQTPRYLIKTRGQQVTLSCSPISGHRSVSWYQQTPGQGLQFLFEYFSETQRNKGNFPGRFSGRQFSNSRSEMNVSTLELGDSALYLCAGSLVRQETQYFGPGTRLLVL.

The J gene is TRBJ2-6, the V gene TRBV5-1, with 9 bases that match TRBD1. The CDR3 spans 17 residues. From germline, CDR1 is SGHRS and CDR2 YFSETQ. V was clipped by 4 bases and J by 4 bases; unmatched bases: 9. The CDR3 DNA reads TGCGCCAGCAGCCAGGGGACAGGGCGAGCCGGGGCCAACGTCCTGACTTTC. Translating gives CASSQGTGRAGANVLTF.

This clonotype was observed at least ten times. The rearrangement uses TRBV10-3 and TRBJ2-5; 9 positions agree with TRBD2. With V trimmed by 6 bases and J by 3 bases, 2 bases remained unmatched. Per germline, CDR1 ENHRY and CDR2 SYGVKD. This CDR3 has 13 residues. CDR3 in amino acids: CAIRASGEETQYF. CDR3 sequence (DNA): TGTGCCATCAGGGCTAGCGGGGAAGAGACCCAGTACTTC.

This clonotype was detected many times. The chain uses TRBV12-3 or TRBV12-4 and TRBJ2-1; a possible D gene is TRBD2 (6 bases). V was clipped by 3 bases and J by 15 bases, with 12 bases between them. The CDR3 length is 11 residues. In nucleotides, the CDR3 is TGTGCCAGCAGTTTGGGGCGGGAACCGTTCTTC. Its translation is CASSLGREPFF.

This clonotype has at least ten counts. The V and J genes are TRBV24-1 and TRBJ2-3; D may be TRBD2 (6 bases). Trimming stripped 4 bases from V and 3 bases from J, with 7 bases between. The CDR3 runs 13 residues. Germline CDR1 and CDR2: KGHDR and SFDVKD. In nucleotides, the CDR3 is TGTGCCACCAGTGACGGGAGAACAGATACGCAGTATTTT. It codes for CATSDGRTDTQYF.

This clonotype was counted ten times or more. The rearrangement joins TRBV27 to TRBJ2-3, with TRBD2 matching 8 bases. Germline CDR1 is MNHEY and CDR2 is SMNVEV (reference sequence). The CDR3 totals 14 residues. The trim removed 6 bases at V and 2 bases at J, leaving 4 bases unmatched. CDR3 region: CASRYSGTTDTQYF. In nucleotides, the CDR3 is TGTGCCAGCAGATATAGCGGGACCACAGATACGCAGTATTTT.

This clonotype was seen many times. This sequence joins TRBV12-3 or TRBV12-4 and TRBJ2-1; D is undetermined. With 1 base removed from V and 6 bases from J, the gap between germline ends came to 7 bases. The CDR3 extends over 13 amino acids. The CDR3 nucleotides are TGTGCCAGCAGTTTAGGGCTGAGCAATGAGCAGTTCTTC. This codes for CASSLGLSNEQFF.

This clonotype was seen ten or more times. The chain couples TRBV12-3 or TRBV12-4 to TRBJ1-1, with D perhaps matching TRBD1 (6 bases). The CDR3 length is 12 residues. Trimming removed 8 bases at V and 8 bases at J, with 15 bases between. The CDR3: CASSYSDREAFF. The DNA for the CDR3 is TGTGCCAGCTCTTACTCCGACAGGGAAGCTTTCTTT.

This clonotype was detected ten times or more. The chain carries TRBV5-1 and TRBJ1-1; 8 nucleotides agree with TRBD1. This CDR3 spans 15 amino acids. The germline gives CDR1 SGHRS, CDR2 YFSETQ. V lost 0 bases to trimming and J lost 1 base; unmatched junction nucleotides: 2. In DNA form, the CDR3 reads TGCGCCAGCAGCTTGGCAGGGGGCTGGAACACTGAAGCTTTCTTT. Its protein is CASSLAGGWNTEAFF.

This clonotype was seen at least ten times. This rearrangement joins TRBV7-2 to TRBJ2-1; tentatively, D is TRBD2 (6 bases). Trimming removed 7 bases at V and 4 bases at J, with 14 bases between. The CDR3 contains 14 residues. Germline V CDR1 and CDR2: SGHTA, FQGNSA. The CDR3 here is CASNPAGFYNEQFF. The DNA of the CDR3 is TGTGCCAGCAACCCTGCGGGATTTTACAATGAGCAGTTCTTC.

This clonotype came up many times. This chain connects TRBV29-1 to TRBJ2-3; TRBD2 is a possible D gene (6 bases). Germline V gene data show CDR1 as SQVTM and CDR2 as ANQGSEA. CDR3 length: 16 amino acids. The V gene lost 6 bases and the J gene lost 6 bases, with 25 bases spanning the gap. For the CDR3, the DNA is TGCAGCGTCGTCGGTGTGGCGGGAAGGGTCATCGATACGCAGTATTTT. Translating it yields CSVVGVAGRVIDTQYF.

At least ten counts were recorded for this clonotype. CDR3 protein: CASSHPVPDTQYF. In DNA form, the CDR3 reads TGTGCCAGCTCCCACCCAGTCCCAGATACGCAGTATTTT. This chain joins TRBV18 and TRBJ2-3; D unresolved. The CDR3 is 13 amino acids. CDR1 and CDR2 (germline): KGHSH, LQKENI. V lost 6 bases to trimming and J lost 4 bases, with 11 bases between them.

In its sample, this clonotype was seen many times. This chain uses TRBV15 with TRBJ2-1; 7 bases map to TRBD2. Germline values: CDR1 LNHNV, CDR2 YYDKDF (reference sequence). This CDR3 spans 16 amino acids. The ends lost 0 bases at V and 9 bases at J; junction bases unmatched: 11. For the CDR3, the DNA is TGTGCCACCAGCAGAGATCGAGGTAGCGGGTTAGGTGAGCAGTTCTTC. Encoded protein: CATSRDRGSGLGEQFF.

This clonotype was observed many times. This chain uses TRBV12-3 or TRBV12-4 with TRBJ1-2, with D tentatively TRBD1 (5 bases). The CDR3 totals 15 residues. Trimming removed 5 bases from V and 0 bases from J, with 13 bases in between. The CDR3, as DNA: TGTGCCAGCAGTCGCAGGGATCGGACTAACTATGGCTACACCTTC. It encodes CASSRRDRTNYGYTF.

This clonotype was found many times. V and J are TRBV12-3 or TRBV12-4 and TRBJ2-1; D possibly uses TRBD1 or TRBD2 (5 bases each). The CDR3 covers 14 residues. Trimming pared 8 bases from V and 3 bases from J, leaving 14 bases between. CDR3 sequence reads: CASGTHQDYNEQFF. The CDR3 DNA sequence: TGTGCCAGCGGGACCCACCAAGACTACAATGAGCAGTTCTTC.